This T cell receptor (beta chain) was recorded in a study of blood T cell repertoires in COVID-19. In the study overall: Sites in the United States, Italy and Spain provided acute and convalescent COVID-19 samples. T cells, B-cell-depleted T cells, or PBMCs supplied cDNA or gDNA.

In the authors' methods: Reference gene primer amplification in the assay estimated nucleated cell counts. Some clones are missing from TCRdb's copy, which holds only in-frame ones; the method was immunoSEQ multiplex PCR. V, J and clone size derive from that table, while D and trimming were established from the DNA sequence. The data show tens of thousands of clones, 82% seen once. With 1 base removed from V and 0 bases from J, the gap between germline ends came to 9 bases. Germline CDR1 reads KGHSH; CDR2 reads LQKENI. The CDR3 spans 16 residues. This clonotype originated in a woman aged 55-70 years with acute or convalescent COVID-19. The genes are TRBV18 and TRBJ2-2, with no clear D. Sequenced sample: peripheral blood. Written as DNA, the CDR3 is TGTGCCAGCTCACCACGCAGTAATGCGAACACCGGGGAGCTGTTTTTT. This translates into CASSPRSNANTGELFF.